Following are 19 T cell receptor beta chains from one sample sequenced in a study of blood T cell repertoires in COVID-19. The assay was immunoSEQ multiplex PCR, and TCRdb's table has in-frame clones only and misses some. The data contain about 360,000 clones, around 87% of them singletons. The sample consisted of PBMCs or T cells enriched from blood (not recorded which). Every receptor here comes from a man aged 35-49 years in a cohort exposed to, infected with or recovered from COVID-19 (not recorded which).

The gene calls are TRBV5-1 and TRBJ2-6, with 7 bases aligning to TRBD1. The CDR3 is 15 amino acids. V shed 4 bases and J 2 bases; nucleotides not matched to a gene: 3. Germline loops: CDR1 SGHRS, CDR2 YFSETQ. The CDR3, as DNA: TGCGCCAGCAGCGGGCAGGGGGCTGGGGCCAACGTCCTGACTTTC. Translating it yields CASSGQGAGANVLTF.

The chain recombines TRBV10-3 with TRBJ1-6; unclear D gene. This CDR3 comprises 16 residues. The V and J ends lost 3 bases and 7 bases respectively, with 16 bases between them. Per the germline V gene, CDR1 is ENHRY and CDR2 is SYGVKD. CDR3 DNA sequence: TGTGCCATCAGTGATGGCTTAATGTCGCGGAATTCACCCCTCCACTTT. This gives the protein CAISDGLMSRNSPLHF.

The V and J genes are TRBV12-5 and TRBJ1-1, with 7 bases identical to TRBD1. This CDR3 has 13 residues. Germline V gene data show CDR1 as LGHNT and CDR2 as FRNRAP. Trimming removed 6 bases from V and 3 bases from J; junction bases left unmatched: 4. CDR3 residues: CASGTQGHTEAFF. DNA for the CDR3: TGTGCTAGTGGCACACAGGGGCACACTGAAGCTTTCTTT.

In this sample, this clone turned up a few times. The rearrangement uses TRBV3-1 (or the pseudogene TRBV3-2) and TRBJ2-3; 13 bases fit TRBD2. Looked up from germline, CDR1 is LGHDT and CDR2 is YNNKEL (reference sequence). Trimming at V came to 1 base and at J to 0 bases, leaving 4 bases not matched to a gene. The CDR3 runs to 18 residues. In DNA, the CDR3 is TGTGCCAGCAGCCAAGGACTAGCGGGAGGTCTGAGCACAGATACGCAGTATTTT. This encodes CASSQGLAGGLSTDTQYF.

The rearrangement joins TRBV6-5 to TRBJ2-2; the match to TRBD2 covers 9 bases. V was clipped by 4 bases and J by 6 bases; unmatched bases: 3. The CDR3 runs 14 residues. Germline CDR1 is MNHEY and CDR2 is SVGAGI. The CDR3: CASSSSGKAGELFF. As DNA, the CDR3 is TGTGCCAGCAGTTCTAGCGGGAAAGCCGGGGAGCTGTTTTTT.

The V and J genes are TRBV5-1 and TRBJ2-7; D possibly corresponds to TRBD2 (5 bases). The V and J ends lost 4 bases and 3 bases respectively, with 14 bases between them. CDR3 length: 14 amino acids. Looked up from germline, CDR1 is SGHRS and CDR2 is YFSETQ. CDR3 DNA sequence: TGCGCCAGCAGCCTCGCGGGCTCCCACTACGAGCAGTACTTC. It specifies CASSLAGSHYEQYF.

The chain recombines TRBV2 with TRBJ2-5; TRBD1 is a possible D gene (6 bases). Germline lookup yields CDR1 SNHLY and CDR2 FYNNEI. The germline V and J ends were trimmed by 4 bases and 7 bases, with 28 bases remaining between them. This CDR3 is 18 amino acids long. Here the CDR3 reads CASSVAPFAGAGEVTQYF. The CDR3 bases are TGTGCCAGCAGTGTTGCCCCCTTCGCCGGCGCAGGGGAAGTGACCCAGTACTTC.

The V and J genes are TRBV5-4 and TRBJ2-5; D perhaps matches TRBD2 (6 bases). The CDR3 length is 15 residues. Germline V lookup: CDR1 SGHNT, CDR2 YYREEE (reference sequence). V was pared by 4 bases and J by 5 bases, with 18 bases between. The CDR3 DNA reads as TGTGCCAGCAGCCCCCGGGGGTTCAGGCAGGAGACCCAGTACTTC. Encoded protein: CASSPRGFRQETQYF.

CDR3 loop: CASTPQGTNYGYTF. CDR3 bases: TGTGCCAGCACCCCGCAGGGAACCAACTATGGCTACACCTTC. The chain recombines TRBV6-5 with TRBJ1-2, with D tentatively TRBD1 (5 bases). The length of the CDR3 is 14 residues. In germline, CDR1 is MNHEY, CDR2 SVGAGI. V lost 7 bases and J 2 bases, leaving 14 bases between the germline ends.

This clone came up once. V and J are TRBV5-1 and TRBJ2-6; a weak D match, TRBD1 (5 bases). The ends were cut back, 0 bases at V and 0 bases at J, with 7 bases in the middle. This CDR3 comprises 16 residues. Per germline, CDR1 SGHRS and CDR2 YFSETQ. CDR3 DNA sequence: TGCGCCAGCAGCTTGGAGGGGCCCTCTGGGGCCAACGTCCTGACTTTC. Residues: CASSLEGPSGANVLTF.

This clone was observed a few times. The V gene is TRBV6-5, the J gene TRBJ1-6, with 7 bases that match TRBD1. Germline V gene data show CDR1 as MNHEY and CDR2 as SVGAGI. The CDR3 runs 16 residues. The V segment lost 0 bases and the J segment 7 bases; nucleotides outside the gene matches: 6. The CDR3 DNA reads TGTGCCAGCAGTTACTCAGACAGGGCTGCAAATTCACCCCTCCACTTT. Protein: CASSYSDRAANSPLHF.

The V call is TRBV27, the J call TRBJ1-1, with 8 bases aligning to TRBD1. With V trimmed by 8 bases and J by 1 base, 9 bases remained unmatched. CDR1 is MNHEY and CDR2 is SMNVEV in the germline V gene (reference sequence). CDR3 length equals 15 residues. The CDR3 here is CASGDRGRGNTEAFF. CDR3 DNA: TGTGCCAGCGGAGACAGGGGAAGAGGGAACACTGAAGCTTTCTTT.

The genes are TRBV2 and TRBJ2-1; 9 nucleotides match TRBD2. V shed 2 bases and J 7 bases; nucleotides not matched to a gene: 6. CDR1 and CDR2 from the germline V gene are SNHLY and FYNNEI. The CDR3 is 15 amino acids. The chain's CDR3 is CASSESGLAGNEQFF. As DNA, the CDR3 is TGTGCCAGCAGTGAATCGGGTCTAGCGGGGAATGAGCAGTTCTTC.

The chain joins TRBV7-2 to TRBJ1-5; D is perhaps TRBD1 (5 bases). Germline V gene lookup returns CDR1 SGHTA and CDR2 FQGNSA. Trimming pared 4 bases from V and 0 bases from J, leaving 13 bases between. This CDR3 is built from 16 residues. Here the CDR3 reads CASSSQAANSNQPQHF. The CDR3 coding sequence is TGTGCCAGCAGCTCACAGGCAGCTAATAGCAATCAGCCCCAGCATTTT.

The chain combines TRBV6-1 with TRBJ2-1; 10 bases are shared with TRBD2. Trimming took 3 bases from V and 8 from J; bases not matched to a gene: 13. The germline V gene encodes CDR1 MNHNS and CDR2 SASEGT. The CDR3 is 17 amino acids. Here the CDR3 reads CASSDFVTSGIFDEQFF. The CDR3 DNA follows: TGTGCCAGCAGTGACTTCGTCACTAGCGGGATTTTCGATGAGCAGTTCTTC.

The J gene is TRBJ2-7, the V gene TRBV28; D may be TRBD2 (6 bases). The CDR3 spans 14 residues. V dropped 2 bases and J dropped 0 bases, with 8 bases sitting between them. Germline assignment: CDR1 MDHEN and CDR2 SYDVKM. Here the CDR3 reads CASSLVGLSYEQYF. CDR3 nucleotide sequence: TGTGCCAGCAGTTTAGTGGGACTCTCCTACGAGCAGTACTTC.

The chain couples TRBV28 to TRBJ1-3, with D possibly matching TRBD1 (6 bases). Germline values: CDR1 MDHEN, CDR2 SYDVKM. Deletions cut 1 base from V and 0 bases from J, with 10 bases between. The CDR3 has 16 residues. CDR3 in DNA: TGTGCCAGCAGTTTATCATCAGGGGACTCTGGAAACACCATATATTTT. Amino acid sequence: CASSLSSGDSGNTIYF.

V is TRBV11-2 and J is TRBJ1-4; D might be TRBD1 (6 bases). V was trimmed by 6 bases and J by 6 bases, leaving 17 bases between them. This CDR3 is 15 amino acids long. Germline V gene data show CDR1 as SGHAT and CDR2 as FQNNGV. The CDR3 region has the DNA TGTGCCAGCAGGAGTAGGGGGTTCCCGGATGAAAAACTGTTTTTT. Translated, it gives CASRSRGFPDEKLFF. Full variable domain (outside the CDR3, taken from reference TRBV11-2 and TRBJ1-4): EAGVAQSPRYKIIEKRQSVAFWCNPISGHATLYWYQQILGQGPKLLIQFQNNGVVDDSQLPKDRFSAERLKGVDSTLKIQPAKLEDSAVYLCASRSRGFPDEKLFFGSGTQLSVL.

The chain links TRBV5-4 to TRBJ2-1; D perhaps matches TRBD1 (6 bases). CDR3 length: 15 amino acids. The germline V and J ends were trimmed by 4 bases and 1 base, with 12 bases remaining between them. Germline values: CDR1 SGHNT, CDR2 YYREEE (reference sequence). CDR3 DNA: TGTGCCAGCAGCGGAAGGGACAAATCCTACAATGAGCAGTTCTTC. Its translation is CASSGRDKSYNEQFF. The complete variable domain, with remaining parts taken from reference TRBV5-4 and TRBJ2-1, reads ETGVTQSPTHLIKTRGQQVTLRCSSQSGHNTVSWYQQALGQGPQFIFQYYREEENGRGNFPPRFSGLQFPNYSSELNVNALELDDSALYLCASSGRDKSYNEQFFGPGTRLTVL.